This is a list of T cell receptor beta chains from one sample in a study of T cell responses to AZD1222 COVID-19 vaccine. Sequencing was performed with immunoSEQ multiplex PCR; in TCRdb, only in-frame clones are kept and a portion is missing. The sample holds about 170,000 clones; more than 90% are singletons and the top ten take 1.6%. The sample here was peripheral blood, taken on day 0 of AZD1222 vaccination. The receptor set was obtained from an adult in good health. Each CDR3 is given with its conserved first and last residue.

len: 14; v_gene: TRBV5-5; j_gene: TRBJ1-6; CDR3aa: CASSLFDNNSPLHF
len: 12; v_gene: TRBV18; j_gene: TRBJ2-5; CDR3aa: CASSEYQETQYF
len: 15; v_gene: TRBV6-5; j_gene: TRBJ2-2; CDR3aa: CASSYQGVNTGELFF
len: 12; v_gene: TRBV28; j_gene: TRBJ1-1; CDR3aa: CASSEVNTEAFF
len: 14; v_gene: TRBV25-1; j_gene: TRBJ2-7; CDR3aa: CASSDPSRFGEQYF
len: 12; v_gene: TRBV12-3/TRBV12-4; j_gene: TRBJ1-2; CDR3aa: CASSLVLGGYTF
len: 16; v_gene: TRBV6-5; j_gene: TRBJ2-7; CDR3aa: CASSYQRQGSAYEQYF
len: 16; v_gene: TRBV9; j_gene: TRBJ2-1; CDR3aa: CASSGSGGASYNEQFF
len: 14; v_gene: TRBV10-2; j_gene: TRBJ1-3; CDR3aa: CASSPDSSGNTIYF
len: 17; v_gene: TRBV5-8; j_gene: TRBJ1-1; CDR3aa: CASSLWGTSGANTEAFF